The rows below give T cell receptor beta chains drawn from one sample of a study of spatial heterogeneity in lung cancer. TCRdb re-derived calls from the 5' RACE reads in MiXCR, one entry per CDR3 protein. The table shows 9,700 or so distinct CDR3 sequences, with 6% to 7% occurring only once. The sequencing used lung tumor tissue, collected at surgery. The receptors were gathered from a male donor with early-stage non-small cell lung cancer. Both conserved end residues are part of each CDR3. The D gene is left open where the match is weak. The size field is filled for only some rows; it gives once, few, many or a size class.

d_call	clone_size	j_call	v_call	cdr3_aa	cdr3_nt
-	many	TRBJ2-7	TRBV10-3	CAISEMSSYEQYF	TGTGCCATCAGTGAAATGAGCTCCTACGAGCAGTACTTC
-	many	TRBJ1-3	TRBV11-3	CASSLAGASGNTIYF	TGTGCCAGCAGCTTAGCCGGGGCGAGTGGAAACACCATATATTTT
-	many	TRBJ2-7	TRBV11-2	CASSLEGFSGYEQYF	TGTGCCAGCAGCTTAGAGGGGTTCTCAGGGTACGAGCAGTACTTC
-	many	TRBJ1-3	TRBV6-1	CASSESDIGRLSGNTIYF	TGTGCCAGCAGTGAATCGGACATAGGGCGCCTCTCTGGAAACACCATATATTTT
TRBD1	many	TRBJ1-5	TRBV24-1	CATSDPRGLEPQHF	TGTGCCACCAGTGATCCTAGGGGGCTTGAGCCCCAGCATTTT
TRBD2	medium-sized	TRBJ2-1	TRBV11-2	CASSPTSGGYNEQFF	TGTGCCAGCAGCCCGACTAGCGGAGGATACAATGAGCAGTTCTTC
TRBD1	many	TRBJ1-2	TRBV15	CATSRDQGQGGYTF	TGTGCCACCAGCAGAGATCAAGGACAGGGTGGCTACACCTTC
-	medium-sized	TRBJ1-2	TRBV28	CASSSRRGDRIYGYTF	TGTGCCAGCAGTTCGAGGAGGGGGGACCGGATTTATGGCTACACCTTC
-	medium-sized	TRBJ2-1	TRBV11-2	CASSLGQDQRGNEQFF	TGTGCCAGCAGCTTAGGTCAGGACCAAAGGGGAAATGAGCAGTTCTTC
TRBD1	many	TRBJ1-4	TRBV5-1	CASSLGDRGNEKLFF	TGCGCCAGCAGCTTGGGGGACAGGGGTAATGAAAAACTGTTTTTT
-	many	TRBJ2-3	TRBV24-1	CATSEDGVATDTQYF	TGTGCCACCAGTGAAGACGGCGTTGCCACAGATACGCAGTATTTT
-	many	TRBJ2-7	TRBV5-5	CASSRSGAYEQYF	TGTGCCAGCAGTCGATCGGGAGCCTACGAGCAGTACTTC
-	many	TRBJ1-5	TRBV28	CASTWGWGQPQHF	TGTGCCAGCACCTGGGGCTGGGGTCAGCCCCAGCATTTT
-	large	TRBJ2-2	TRBV12-3/TRBV12-4	CASSGFGELFF	TGTGCCAGCAGTGGCTTCGGGGAGCTGTTTTTT
-	many	TRBJ2-4	TRBV5-1	CASSLAWGSIQYF	TGCGCCAGCAGCTTGGCTTGGGGGAGCATTCAGTACTTC
-	many	TRBJ2-2	TRBV11-2	CASSRTYTGELFF	TGTGCCAGCAGCCGAACCTACACCGGGGAGCTGTTTTTT
-	medium-sized	TRBJ1-5	TRBV12-5	CASGRGKTANSNQPQHF	TGTGCTAGTGGCCGCGGGAAGACAGCAAATAGCAATCAGCCCCAGCATTTT
-	many	TRBJ1-5	TRBV2	CASRARTDNQPQHF	TGTGCCAGCAGAGCACGAACAGACAATCAGCCCCAGCATTTT
-	many	TRBJ1-1	TRBV9	CASSVAPLGGRTEAFF	TGTGCCAGCAGCGTAGCTCCTTTAGGGGGGAGAACTGAAGCTTTCTTT
TRBD1	many	TRBJ2-1	TRBV5-1	CASSRGQASYNEQFF	TGCGCCAGCAGCCGGGGACAGGCCTCCTACAATGAGCAGTTCTTC
-	many	TRBJ1-1	TRBV5-1	CASSLVTPNTEAFF	TGCGCCAGCAGCTTGGTTACCCCGAACACTGAAGCTTTCTTT
-	many	TRBJ1-2	TRBV2	CASSGEGSRKGGYGYTF	TGTGCCAGCAGTGGAGAGGGTTCAAGGAAAGGGGGCTATGGCTACACCTTC
TRBD2	many	TRBJ2-7	TRBV9	CASSETSVAYEQYF	TGTGCCAGCAGCGAGACTAGCGTTGCCTACGAGCAGTACTTC
TRBD1	many	TRBJ1-5	TRBV12-3/TRBV12-4	CASSLAISGGGTPSNQPQHF	TGTGCCAGCAGTTTAGCCATATCAGGGGGCGGGACGCCTAGCAATCAGCCCCAGCATTTT
TRBD2	many	TRBJ2-5	TRBV4-2	CASSPGGAEETQYF	TGTGCCAGCAGCCCGGGGGGGGCGGAAGAGACCCAGTACTTC
-	-	TRBJ1-4	TRBV28	CASSLSPGEKLFF	TGTGCCAGCAGTTTATCTCCTGGGGAAAAACTGTTTTTT
TRBD2	many	TRBJ2-1	TRBV7-9	CASSPGLAGIREQFF	TGTGCCAGCAGCCCCGGACTAGCGGGAATCCGTGAGCAGTTCTTC
-	many	TRBJ2-7	TRBV5-1	CASSLGFYEQYF	TGCGCCAGCAGCTTGGGCTTCTACGAGCAGTACTTC
TRBD1	many	TRBJ1-2	TRBV14	CASRRGGGSGYTF	TGTGCCAGCAGGAGAGGGGGCGGAAGTGGCTACACCTTC
-	many	TRBJ1-5	TRBV6-1	CASREIGGVNQPQHF	TGTGCCAGCAGGGAAATAGGTGGGGTTAATCAGCCCCAGCATTTT
-	many	TRBJ1-2	TRBV19	CASSIDGAGNYGYTF	TGTGCCAGTAGTATAGATGGGGCAGGAAACTATGGCTACACCTTC
-	-	TRBJ2-5	TRBV15	CATDGGPPEETQYF	TGTGCCACCGACGGAGGGCCCCCTGAAGAGACCCAGTACTTC
TRBD1	large	TRBJ1-4	TRBV4-2	CASSLRDRGEKLFF	TGTGCCAGCAGCCTCCGGGACAGGGGTGAAAAACTGTTTTTT
TRBD1	many	TRBJ1-6	TRBV20-1	CSARDPGQSASPLHF	TGCAGTGCTAGAGATCCGGGACAGTCGGCTTCACCCCTCCACTTT
-	many	TRBJ1-2	TRBV27	CASSLNAVYGYTF	TGTGCCAGCAGTTTAAACGCCGTCTATGGCTACACCTTC
-	medium-sized	TRBJ1-1	TRBV28	CASSLEIGGRVEAFF	TGTGCCAGCAGTTTAGAAATAGGGGGTCGGGTTGAAGCTTTCTTT
-	many	TRBJ1-1	TRBV30	CAWSERGRETEAFF	TGTGCCTGGAGTGAGAGGGGCCGGGAGACTGAAGCTTTCTTT
TRBD1	many	TRBJ1-1	TRBV12-3/TRBV12-4	CASSGQGALWNTEAFF	TGTGCCAGCAGCGGACAGGGGGCACTTTGGAACACTGAAGCTTTCTTT
-	many	TRBJ2-6	TRBV12-3/TRBV12-4	CASRRAPLRSGANVLTF	TGTGCCAGCAGACGGGCCCCCTTAAGGTCTGGGGCCAACGTCCTGACTTTC
-	many	TRBJ1-2	TRBV27	CATSPLGQLYGYTF	TGTGCCACCTCACCCCTAGGACAGCTCTATGGCTACACCTTC
-	medium-sized	TRBJ1-2	TRBV3-1	CASSLSHRESYGYTF	TGTGCCAGCAGCTTATCTCACAGGGAATCCTATGGCTACACCTTC
TRBD1	many	TRBJ2-2	TRBV7-9	CASSPRTGAYTGELFF	TGTGCCAGCAGCCCAAGGACAGGGGCATACACCGGGGAGCTGTTTTTT
-	many	TRBJ2-2	TRBV20-1	CSALVRSTGELFF	TGCAGTGCCTTGGTGAGGAGCACCGGGGAGCTGTTTTTT
-	many	TRBJ2-7	TRBV6-5	CASSSRTRSYEQYF	TGTGCCAGCAGTTCCCGGACTCGGTCCTACGAGCAGTACTTC
TRBD1	many	TRBJ1-5	TRBV7-2	CASSLRQGANQPQHF	TGTGCCAGCAGCCTCCGACAGGGGGCGAATCAGCCCCAGCATTTT